This TCR beta chain was identified in a study of cytomegalovirus exposure and HLA in healthy donors. At the level of the study: Under 90% of more than 300 genotyped donors fell in the Caucasian-associated ancestry cluster. Regarding the study as a whole: Immune exposure was documented only through CMV serostatus.

PCR amplification relied on 60 Vbeta primers (plus 13 Jbeta primers). Only in-frame clones appear in the TCRdb table, and some are missing; sequencing was by immunoSEQ multiplex PCR. The data contain over 150,000 clones, around 82% of them seen just once; the ten biggest clones take up under 15%. Germline V gene sequence: CDR1 MNHEY, CDR2 SMNVEV (reference sequence). This CDR3 is 16 amino acids long. Germline trimming cut 2 bases from V and 4 bases from J; bases unmatched to any gene: 10. Comment on this clone: Its cognate antigen is unknown.

Sequencing input: PBMCs. The chain employs TRBV27 and TRBJ2-7, with 8 bases lining up with TRBD1. The sequence was collected from a woman between 50 and 59 years old in good health and CMV-seropositive. CDR3 loop: CASSLGIRTGRYEQYF. CDR3 DNA: TGTGCCAGCAGTTTAGGTATAAGGACAGGGAGGTACGAGCAGTACTTC.